The 11 T cell receptor beta chains listed next were all sequenced from one sample in a study of OX40 agonist ivuxolimab in advanced cancers. Profiled with immunoSEQ multiplex PCR; TCRdb holds only in-frame clones, not every one. The sample shows under 90,000 clones, around 83% of them seen only once. Sequencing used CD4+ or CD8+ T cells sorted from blood, obtained in a trial of the OX40 agonist ivuxolimab. The receptors derive from an adult with an advanced solid tumor such as melanoma, head and neck, liver or kidney cancer.

V gene TRBV7-2 combines with J gene TRBJ2-7, with 12 bases identical to TRBD2. Per germline, CDR1 SGHTA and CDR2 FQGNSA. The CDR3 is 15 amino acids. The V gene end was trimmed by 8 bases and the J gene end by 2 bases; junction bases not matched to a gene: 7. CDR3 in amino acids: CASGLSSGGAYEQYF. For the CDR3, the DNA is TGTGCCAGCGGACTCTCTAGCGGGGGGGCCTACGAGCAGTACTTC.

This chain connects TRBV18 to TRBJ1-1; D is possibly TRBD1 (6 bases). Trimming removed 7 bases from V and 0 bases from J, with 9 bases in between. This CDR3 has 13 amino acids. Germline lookup yields CDR1 KGHSH and CDR2 LQKENI. Written as DNA, the CDR3 is TGTGCCAGCTACAGGGACATGAACACTGAAGCTTTCTTT. Its protein product is CASYRDMNTEAFF.

J is TRBJ1-4 and V is TRBV19, with D unresolved. Trimming removed 7 bases at V and 4 bases at J, with 16 bases between. Germline values: CDR1 LNHDA, CDR2 SQIVND (reference sequence). This CDR3 has 15 residues. CDR3 in amino acids: CASKSYRRGNEKLFF. CDR3 in DNA: TGTGCCAGTAAGAGCTATCGGCGGGGTAATGAAAAACTGTTTTTT.

The chain has TRBV9 and TRBJ2-3; D gene ambiguous. CDR3 length: 14 amino acids. Deletions cut 0 bases from V and 0 bases from J, with 5 bases between. Germline values: CDR1 SGDLS, CDR2 YYNGEE. The CDR3 here is CASSVDPSTDTQYF. CDR3 coding DNA: TGTGCCAGCAGCGTAGATCCTAGCACAGATACGCAGTATTTT.

The rearrangement links TRBV19 to TRBJ2-5, with 7 bases identical to TRBD2. This CDR3 is built from 14 residues. Trimming at V came to 4 bases and at J to 5 bases, leaving 7 bases not matched to a gene. CDR1 and CDR2 from the germline V gene are LNHDA and SQIVND (reference sequence). Here the CDR3 DNA reads TGTGCCAGTAGTAGGGACGGGAGGAAGGAGACCCAGTACTTC. Translation: CASSRDGRKETQYF.

V is TRBV11-2 and J is TRBJ1-5; D is uncertain. Trimming pared 5 bases from V and 6 bases from J, leaving 11 bases between. The CDR3 has 13 residues. Germline CDR1 and CDR2: SGHAT and FQNNGV. The CDR3 coding sequence is TGTGCCAGCAGCCGACTCCGGACTCAGCCCCAGCATTTT. Amino acids: CASSRLRTQPQHF.

This chain joins TRBV7-7 and TRBJ2-5; no clear D gene. The CDR3 length is 15 residues. V was trimmed by 7 bases and J by 4 bases, leaving 19 bases between them. Germline V gives CDR1 SSHAT, CDR2 FNYEAQ (reference sequence). CDR3 protein: CASTKTPTSGETQYF. CDR3 DNA sequence: TGTGCCAGCACCAAAACCCCGACTTCGGGAGAGACCCAGTACTTC. The full variable domain, rest sourced from reference TRBV7-7 and TRBJ2-5, is GAGVSQSPRYKVTKRGQDVTLRCDPISSHATLYWYQQALGQGPEFLTYFNYEAQPDKSGLPSDRFSAERPEGSISTLTIQRTEQRDSAMYRCASTKTPTSGETQYFGPGTRLLVL.

The gene calls are TRBV6-5 and TRBJ1-2; D gene uncertain. The germline V gene has CDR1 MNHEY and CDR2 SVGAGI. V lost 7 bases, J lost 2 bases, and 11 bases lay in between. This CDR3 is 13 amino acids long. CDR3: CASKRRANYGYTF. The DNA for the CDR3 is TGTGCCAGCAAAAGGAGGGCCAACTATGGCTACACCTTC.

The chain uses TRBV28 and TRBJ1-5; 8 bases fit TRBD1. CDR1 MDHEN and CDR2 SYDVKM come from the germline V gene. The CDR3 has 15 amino acids. V gave up 6 bases and J gave up 4 bases; unmatched junction bases: 8. The CDR3 DNA sequence: TGTGCCAGCAGCCGATCGGACAGGGTAAATCAGCCCCAGCATTTT. Its translation is CASSRSDRVNQPQHF.

The V gene is TRBV4-1, the J gene TRBJ2-7, with TRBD2 matching 12 bases. V lost 0 bases and J lost 2; bases outside the gene matches: 5. The CDR3 is 17 amino acids. Germline lookup yields CDR1 MGHRA and CDR2 YSYEKL. CDR3 nucleotide sequence: TGCGCCAGCAGCCAAGATAGGGGGACTAGCGGGCCCTACGAGCAGTACTTC. It yields the protein CASSQDRGTSGPYEQYF.

In this sample, this clone turned up a few times. This chain connects TRBV4-3 to TRBJ2-1; 14 bases map to TRBD2. The germline V gene encodes CDR1 LGHNA and CDR2 YSLEER. Trimming removed 2 bases from V and 10 bases from J; junction bases left unmatched: 1. CDR3 size: 14 residues. Here the CDR3 DNA reads TGCGCCAGCAGCCAACGGACTAGCGGGGGGGAGCAGTTCTTC. Translation: CASSQRTSGGEQFF.